This TCR beta chain comes out of a study of blood T cell repertoires in COVID-19 (dated by TCRdb to about 2020). As for the study more broadly: The collaborator samples originated in the United States, Italy and Spain and spanned the acute and convalescent phases of COVID-19. The prospective study material was composed of cDNA or gDNA derived from T cells, B-cell-depleted T cells, or PBMCs. Deeply sampled blood TCRbeta repertoires from subjects exposed to, actively infected with, or recovered from COVID-19 were included in the dataset. A freely available public database, intended as a resource for researchers studying the immune response to SARS-CoV-2, is where the repertoires were released. Samples came from the ongoing ImmuneRACE study (first 160 participants) plus 1,254 subjects from 6 global collaborators. The sample metadata nearly always contained a de-identified subject ID, COVID-19 status, age in years and sex. Where HLA class I and class II types were available, the types were taken from metadata supplied by the sample provider, not from assay-based typing.

The CDR3 runs 15 amino acids, cysteine and phenylalanine included. The CDR3 DNA has 45 bases and is translated from base 1. The V end gives up 4 bases and the J end 3 bases, leaving 6 bases in the junction not matched to a gene. From a lookup of the germline V gene, CDR1 and CDR2 are MNHEY and SVGEGT. This clone came up once. The target of this receptor is not known. No much larger clone is present one base from it, and per-base qualities are unavailable. Paper-wide results and their limitations: The amount of clinical and demographic metadata varied by source and participant and was provided uncurated.

The immunoSEQ Assay, a bias-controlled multiplex PCR, was used to amplify TCRbeta CDR3 regions from genomic DNA. From the authors' description of their analysis: The number of nucleated cells in each sample was estimated by amplification of reference gene primers within the assay. Sequence reads were collapsed and filtered to measure the absolute abundance of every unique TCRbeta CDR3 rearrangement. For each sample, productive Simpson clonality was calculated as the square root of Simpson's diversity index over productive rearrangements. Imported from immuneACCESS, the table was reduced by TCRdb to in-frame sequences with V and J called. These copies leave out some clones; in studies compared against another copy, an unresolved V gene accounts for under half, and the cause of the remainder is not known. V and J calls and clone size come straight from that table; D and trimming were deduced from the DNA. A total of 100,000 to 150,000 clones appear in this sample, around four fifths of them only once. Roughly 25% of the sample is held by the ten biggest clonotypes.

The collaborating institutions used their own protocols to collect whole blood in K2EDTA tubes. For TCRbeta analysis, collaborators shipped samples as frozen whole blood, isolated PBMCs, or DNA extracted from either of those sample types. The sequence joins TRBV6-2 or TRBV6-3 to TRBJ2-4, and TRBD2 matches 7 of the central bases. Sequenced material: peripheral blood. The TCR sequence derives from a human donor in a cohort sampled during active COVID-19. The DNA reads as follows: TGTGCCAGCAGTTTTGCTAGCGGACACAAAAACATTCAGTACTTC. Translated, it gives CASSFASGHKNIQYF.